This TCR beta chain emerged from a study of cytomegalovirus exposure and HLA in healthy donors. It was healthy bone marrow donors who served as donors. This CDR3 comprises 14 residues. Trimming took 5 bases from V and 3 from J, leaving 14 bases between them. Looked up from germline, CDR1 is SGHTA and CDR2 is FQGNSA. In the PCR, 60 Vbeta and 13 Jbeta primers were used. Produced via immunoSEQ multiplex PCR; TCRdb's table is partial and in-frame only. The sample lists about 110,000 clones; roughly 70% were seen once. V gene TRBV7-2 combines with J gene TRBJ2-7; possible D gene TRBD2, 5 bases. This TCR was sampled from a man aged 35 to 55 in good health and CMV-seropositive. The sample consisted of PBMCs. CDR3 bases: TGTGCCAGCAGCCTAACACCCGGGAACTACGAGCAGTACTTC. Translation: CASSLTPGNYEQYF.